The TCR beta chain described here comes from a study of blood T cell repertoires in COVID-19. The V and J ends lost 0 bases and 2 bases, in that order; junction bases with no gene match: 12. The germline gives CDR1 MNHEY, CDR2 SVGEGT. This CDR3 is built from 18 residues. Per the original data handling: Reference gene primer amplification gave estimated nucleated cell counts. The protocol was immunoSEQ multiplex PCR, while the TCRdb copy is restricted to in-frame clones and leaves out a portion. V and J calls and clone size are given by that table; D and trimming were obtained from the DNA. Counted here are around 110,000 clones, approximately 87% occurring once; the ten biggest clones make up approximately 2.5%.

What was sequenced was peripheral blood. The chain joins TRBV6-2 or TRBV6-3 to TRBJ2-5; TRBD2 matches 7 bases. The clonotype comes from a man aged 25 to 40 with acute or convalescent COVID-19. CDR3 DNA: TGTGCCAGCAGTTACTCGTCCCTAGAACTAGCGCTACAAGAGACCCAGTACTTC. It encodes CASSYSSLELALQETQYF.